This TCR beta chain was recovered during a study of CD8 T cells in ankylosing spondylitis. Libraries of TCR beta came from quantitative 5'-RACE with molecular barcodes. MiXCR, applied by TCRdb to the 5' RACE reads, yields one record per CDR3 protein. The sample includes 250,000 to 300,000 distinct CDR3 sequences, around 18% of them seen just once. Germline V gene sequence: CDR1 LGHNT, CDR2 FRNRAP. V lost 4 bases, J lost 4 bases, and 13 bases lay in between. The CDR3 extends over 14 amino acids. The source material was blood, either unsorted or a sorted T cell fraction (not recorded which). This chain connects TRBV12-5 to TRBJ1-1; D is uncertain. The receptor's source is a male donor with ankylosing spondylitis or in good health (not recorded which). CDR3 bases: TGTGCTAGTGGTTCGGGTTCGATGGCCACTGAAGCTTTCTTT. Its translation: CASGSGSMATEAFF.